The text below deals with one T cell receptor (beta chain). The data were taken from a study of T cell repertoires in cytomegalovirus infection. A single record per CDR3 protein comes from TCRdb applying MiXCR to the reads. Of 150,000 to 200,000 distinct CDR3 sequences listed, 28% are singletons. CDR3 length: 16 amino acids. Trimming pared 0 bases from V and 6 bases from J, leaving 19 bases between. Germline CDR1 reads DFQATT; CDR2 reads SNEGSKA (reference sequence). The chain uses TRBV20-1 and TRBJ2-3; the D gene is possibly TRBD2 (5 bases). This TCR was sampled from a human donor in good health (CMV status not recorded). Some clones in this sample may be carry-over from other donors' samples. Specimen: PBMCs. The CDR3 region has the DNA TGCAGTGCTAGAGAATCATGGGAAGCGGCGCAGGATACGCAGTATTTT. Its translation: CSARESWEAAQDTQYF.